The TCR beta chain described here comes from a study of cytomegalovirus exposure and HLA in healthy donors. Healthy people donating bone marrow made up the donors. The CDR3 consists of 13 residues. Per germline, CDR1 SGHNT and CDR2 YYREEE (reference sequence). V dropped 2 bases and J dropped 10 bases, with 13 bases sitting between them. In its sample, this clone was seen many times. The study ran its PCR with 60 Vbeta and 13 Jbeta primers. TCRdb's table, derived via immunoSEQ multiplex PCR, lists solely in-frame clones and lacks some. The table shows under 200,000 clones, with just over 75% occurring only once.

This clonotype was obtained from a woman aged 25 to 45 in good health and CMV-seropositive. Material: PBMCs. The V gene is TRBV5-4, the J gene TRBJ2-1, with D tentatively TRBD1 (5 bases). CDR3 DNA sequence: TGTGCCAGCAGCTTAAAGGGGAACCCAGAGCAGTTCTTC. Amino acids: CASSLKGNPEQFF.